Below are 8 T cell receptor beta chains sequenced from a single sample in a study of T cell clonality in common variable immunodeficiency. Generated by immunoSEQ multiplex PCR, the TCRdb table keeps only in-frame clones and is missing some. The sample is made up of about 55,000 clones, none counted only once. The sequenced material came from peripheral blood mononuclear cells. All receptors derive from a person between 18 and 75 years old in good health.

This clone was seen a handful of times. The DNA ends 3 residues before the CDR3 does, and the rest of the CDR3 is filled in from the germline J gene. V is TRBV7-2 and J is TRBJ1-1; tentative D call: TRBD1 (6 bases). V was shortened by 5 bases and J by 2 bases, with 15 bases between the two germline ends. CDR1 SGHTA and CDR2 FQGNSA come from the germline V gene. The CDR3 contains 15 residues. Here the CDR3 reads CASSPQGGGNTEAFF. The covered CDR3 bases are TGTGCCAGCAGCCCGCAAGGGGGGGGCAACACTGAA.

This clone has at least ten counts. The read ends 3 residues before the CDR3 terminus; that terminus is restored from the germline J gene. The genes are TRBV20-1 and TRBJ1-4, with 7 bases that match TRBD1. Germline CDR1 is DFQATT and CDR2 is SNEGSKA (reference sequence). The length of the CDR3 is 13 residues. V lost 3 bases, J lost 3 bases, and 1 base stayed unmatched. CDR3 sequence reads: CSASDRANEKLFF. Partial CDR3 DNA: TGCAGTGCTAGTGACAGGGCTAATGAAAAA.

This clone was found many times. The sequenced part of the CDR3 DNA is TGTGCCAGCAGCTTAAGCTCCATGAACACTGAA. Translating gives CASSLSSMNTE. The whole CDR3 region reads CASSLSSMNTEAFF. The chain links TRBV7-6 to TRBJ1-1, with D uncertain. The read ends 3 residues shy of where the CDR3 ends; the end is completed using the germline J gene. The CDR3 runs 14 residues. Germline CDR1 SGHVS, CDR2 FNYEAQ. V was pared by 2 bases and J by 0 bases, with 7 bases between.

This clone was counted at least ten times. The read ends 3 residues early relative to the CDR3; the germline J gene fills the gap. The V and J genes are TRBV12-3 or TRBV12-4 and TRBJ1-1; no clear D gene. V was cut by 2 bases and J by 4 bases, with 5 bases left in between. The CDR3 covers 12 residues. Partial CDR3 DNA: TGTGCCAGCAGTTTATACGGCACTGAA. The encoded protein is CASSLYGTE. The complete CDR3 protein is CASSLYGTEAFF.

Ten or more counts support this clone. The CDR3 extends 3 residues past the end of the read, so its final part is completed from the germline J gene. The rearrangement uses TRBV6-1 and TRBJ1-1, with 7 bases identical to TRBD1. This CDR3 is 15 amino acids long. V lost 0 bases, J lost 3 bases, and 4 bases stayed unmatched. CDR1 MNHNS and CDR2 SASEGT come from the germline V gene. The DNA read from the CDR3 is TGTGCCAGCAGTGAAGCCTCAGGGGGTCACACTGAA. Translating gives CASSEASGGHTE. Given in full, the CDR3 is CASSEASGGHTEAFF.

Ten or more counts support this clone. CDR3 loop: CASSPPDTEAFF. Incomplete CDR3 DNA: TGTGCCAGTAGCCCCCCAGACACTGAA. V and J are TRBV19 and TRBJ1-1; D gene ambiguous. The sequenced fragment ends 3 residues before the CDR3 boundary, so the rest is inferred from the germline J gene. Germline CDR1 and CDR2: LNHDA and SQIVND (reference sequence). V dropped 6 bases and J dropped 3 bases, with 8 bases sitting between them. This CDR3 spans 12 amino acids.

As regards this clone: The read ends 3 residues before the CDR3 terminus; that terminus is restored from the germline J gene. The J gene is TRBJ1-6, the V gene TRBV7-9; D unclear. Looked up from germline, CDR1 is SEHNR and CDR2 is FQNEAQ (reference sequence). The length of the CDR3 is 14 residues. V lost 7 bases and J 5 bases, leaving 12 bases between the germline ends. CDR3 loop: CASNPSGDNSPLHF. The part of the CDR3 DNA that was read is TGTGCCAGCAACCCTTCAGGCGATAATTCACCC.

This clone was picked up many times. Read coverage stops 3 residues before the CDR3 terminus; the germline J gene supplies the remainder. The chain uses TRBV7-2 and TRBJ2-1; D gene uncertain. The ends were cut back, 4 bases at V and 1 base at J, with 5 bases in the middle. Germline V lookup: CDR1 SGHTA, CDR2 FQGNSA. The CDR3 is 13 amino acids. The CDR3: CASSWASYNEQFF. The CDR3 DNA, read in part, is TGTGCCAGCAGCTGGGCGTCCTACAATGAG.